A selection of T cell receptor beta chains follows, all from one sample in a study of cytomegalovirus exposure and HLA in healthy donors. Profiling relied on immunoSEQ multiplex PCR, and the TCRdb table lists in-frame clones only, not all of them. The sample includes 75,000 to 90,000 clones, over 75% of them seen just once. Specimen: PBMCs. The source is a human donor in good health. The CDR3 runs from the conserved cysteine through the conserved F or W. The D gene is left open where the match is weak. Clone size is given for some rows only: seen once, a few or many times, or a class if the clone is expanded.

D	size	length	V	J	CDR3	DNA
.	.	14	TRBV6-1	TRBJ1-1	CASSELREGTEAFF	TGTGCCAGCAGTGAACTTCGGGAGGGGACTGAAGCTTTCTTT
.	.	14	TRBV6-5	TRBJ2-1	CASSRRLSDNEQFF	TGTGCCAGCAGCCGCAGACTTTCAGACAATGAGCAGTTCTTC
.	.	12	TRBV2	TRBJ2-1	CASSGAVNEQFF	TGTGCCAGCAGTGGGGCCGTCAATGAGCAGTTCTTC
.	.	11	TRBV13	TRBJ2-5	CASSQQGTQYF	TGTGCCAGCAGCCAACAGGGGACCCAGTACTTC
.	.	15	TRBV5-5	TRBJ1-2	CASSLIPERSYGYTF	TGTGCCAGCAGCTTGATCCCGGAGCGGAGCTATGGCTACACCTTC
TRBD1	few	14	TRBV18	TRBJ1-1	CASSRQGANTEAFF	TGTGCCAGCTCACGCCAGGGGGCGAACACTGAAGCTTTCTTT
TRBD1	.	15	TRBV25-1	TRBJ2-2	CASTFGRDRTGELFF	TGTGCCAGCACTTTCGGACGGGACAGGACCGGGGAGCTGTTTTTT
TRBD1	few	13	TRBV7-6	TRBJ1-2	CASSSGQGYGYTF	TGTGCCAGCAGCTCGGGACAGGGTTATGGCTACACCTTC
TRBD1	.	15	TRBV18	TRBJ1-1	CASSPGQGRRTEAFF	TGTGCCAGCTCACCAGGACAGGGACGGCGCACTGAAGCTTTCTTT
TRBD1	.	15	TRBV6-5	TRBJ1-5	CASSPDRGYNQPQNF	TGTGCCAGCAGTCCCGACAGGGGGTATAATCAGCCCCAGAATTTT
TRBD1	few	14	TRBV19	TRBJ1-2	CASSIADRGLGYTF	TGTGCCAGTAGTATCGCCGACAGGGGGCTTGGCTACACCTTC
TRBD2	.	14	TRBV12-5	TRBJ2-1	CASGLASAYNEQFF	TGTGCTAGTGGACTAGCGTCAGCCTACAATGAGCAGTTCTTC
TRBD1	.	13	TRBV19	TRBJ2-7	CASSLTGTYEQYF	TGTGCCAGTAGTCTGACAGGGACCTACGAGCAGTACTTC
.	.	14	TRBV12-5	TRBJ1-4	CASAHDGGGEKLFF	TGTGCTAGTGCGCACGACGGGGGAGGAGAAAAACTGTTTTTT